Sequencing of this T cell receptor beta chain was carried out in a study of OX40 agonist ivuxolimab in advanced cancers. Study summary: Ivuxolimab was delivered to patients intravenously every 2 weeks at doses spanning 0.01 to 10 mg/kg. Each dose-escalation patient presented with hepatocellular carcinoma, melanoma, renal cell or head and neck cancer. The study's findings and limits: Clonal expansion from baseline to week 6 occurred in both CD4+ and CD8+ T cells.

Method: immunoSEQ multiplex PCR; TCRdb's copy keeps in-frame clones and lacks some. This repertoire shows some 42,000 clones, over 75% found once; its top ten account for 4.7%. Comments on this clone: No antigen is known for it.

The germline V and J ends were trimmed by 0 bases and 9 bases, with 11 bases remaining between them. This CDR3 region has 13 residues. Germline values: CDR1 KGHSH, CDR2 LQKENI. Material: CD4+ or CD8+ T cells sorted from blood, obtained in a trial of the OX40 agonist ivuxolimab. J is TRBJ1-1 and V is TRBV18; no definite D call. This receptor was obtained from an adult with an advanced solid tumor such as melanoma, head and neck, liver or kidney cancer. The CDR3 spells CASSPPNEAQAFF. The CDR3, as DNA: TGTGCCAGCTCACCACCGAACGAGGCCCAAGCTTTCTTT.